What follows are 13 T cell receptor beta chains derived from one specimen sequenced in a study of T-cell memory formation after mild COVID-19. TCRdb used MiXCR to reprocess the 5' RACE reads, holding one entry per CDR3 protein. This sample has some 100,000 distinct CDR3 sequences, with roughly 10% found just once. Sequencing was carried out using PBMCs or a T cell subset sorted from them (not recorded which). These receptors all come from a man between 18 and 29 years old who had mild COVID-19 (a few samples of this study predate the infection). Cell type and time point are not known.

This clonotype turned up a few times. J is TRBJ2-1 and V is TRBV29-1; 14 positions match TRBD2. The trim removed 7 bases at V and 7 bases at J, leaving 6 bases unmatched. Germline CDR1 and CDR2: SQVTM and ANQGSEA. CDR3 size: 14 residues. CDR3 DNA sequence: TGCAGCGCCGGGACTAGCGGGGGTGAGAATGAGCAGTTCTTC. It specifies CSAGTSGGENEQFF.

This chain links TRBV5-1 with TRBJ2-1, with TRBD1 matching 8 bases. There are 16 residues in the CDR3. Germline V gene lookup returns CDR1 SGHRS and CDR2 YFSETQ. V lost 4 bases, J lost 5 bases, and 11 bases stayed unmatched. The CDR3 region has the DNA TGCGCCAGCAGCATTCCGGGAACAGGGGGGCACAATGAGCAGTTCTTC. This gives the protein CASSIPGTGGHNEQFF.

CDR3 region: CASSLGAEGAEKLFF. DNA for the CDR3: TGTGCCAGCAGCTTAGGGGCCGAAGGGGCTGAAAAACTGTTTTTT. The chain joins TRBV7-2 to TRBJ1-4, with a possible D match to TRBD1 (5 bases). The germline V gene has CDR1 SGHTA and CDR2 FQGNSA. The CDR3 sequence is 15 residues long. V shed 1 base and J shed 7 bases, with 13 bases lying between them.

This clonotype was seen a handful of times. CDR3 sequence: CSVEDPTGVDIQYF. In nucleotides, the CDR3 is TGCAGCGTTGAAGATCCCACAGGGGTGGACATTCAGTACTTC. This chain uses TRBV29-1 with TRBJ2-4; 7 bases are shared with TRBD1. Germline V lookup: CDR1 SQVTM, CDR2 ANQGSEA. The CDR3 runs 14 residues. Trimming took 0 bases from V and 8 from J; bases not matched to a gene: 7.

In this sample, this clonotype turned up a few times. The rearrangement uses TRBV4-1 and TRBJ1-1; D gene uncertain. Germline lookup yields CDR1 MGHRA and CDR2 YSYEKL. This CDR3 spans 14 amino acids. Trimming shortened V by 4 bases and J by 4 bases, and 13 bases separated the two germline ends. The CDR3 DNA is TGCGCCAGCAGCCCGCCAAGGTTGAGCACTGAAGCTTTCTTT. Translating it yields CASSPPRLSTEAFF.

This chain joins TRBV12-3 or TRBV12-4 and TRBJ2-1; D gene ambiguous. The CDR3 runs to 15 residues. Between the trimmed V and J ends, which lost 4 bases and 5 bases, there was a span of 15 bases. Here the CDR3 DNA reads TGTGCCAGCAGTTCAGGACGAGAATGGGACAATGAGCAGTTCTTC. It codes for CASSSGREWDNEQFF.

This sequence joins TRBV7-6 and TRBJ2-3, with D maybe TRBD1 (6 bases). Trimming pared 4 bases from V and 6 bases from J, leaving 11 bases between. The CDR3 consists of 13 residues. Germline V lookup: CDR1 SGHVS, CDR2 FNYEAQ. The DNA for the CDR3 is TGTGCCAGCAGCTCCACAGGGTGGGATACGCAGTATTTT. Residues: CASSSTGWDTQYF.

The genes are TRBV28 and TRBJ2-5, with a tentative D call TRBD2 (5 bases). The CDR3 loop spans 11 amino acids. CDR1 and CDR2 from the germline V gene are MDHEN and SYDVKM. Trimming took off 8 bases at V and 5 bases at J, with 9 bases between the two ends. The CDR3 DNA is TGTGCCAGCGGTTGGAGGGAGACCCAGTACTTC. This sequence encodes CASGWRETQYF.

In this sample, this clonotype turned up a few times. The CDR3 protein is CASSPLGSSGANVLTF. The CDR3 DNA sequence: TGTGCCAGCAGCCCCTTGGGTAGCTCTGGGGCCAACGTCCTGACTTTC. V gene TRBV27 combines with J gene TRBJ2-6; unclear D gene. Germline V CDR1 and CDR2: MNHEY, SMNVEV (reference sequence). This CDR3 has 16 amino acids. V was clipped by 6 bases and J by 0 bases, with 12 bases between them. The full variable domain, in which reference TRBV27 and TRBJ2-6 provide the parts outside the CDR3, is EAQVTQNPRYLITVTGKKLTVTCSQNMNHEYMSWYRQDPGLGLRQIYYSMNVEVTDKGDVPEGYKVSRKEKRNFPLILESPSPNQTSLYFCASSPLGSSGANVLTFGAGSRLTVL.

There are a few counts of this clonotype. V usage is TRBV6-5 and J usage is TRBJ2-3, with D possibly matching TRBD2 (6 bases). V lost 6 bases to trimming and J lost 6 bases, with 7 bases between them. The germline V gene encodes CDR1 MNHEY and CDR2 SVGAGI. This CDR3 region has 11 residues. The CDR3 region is CASSRGDTQYF. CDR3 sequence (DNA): TGTGCCAGCAGCCGGGGGGATACGCAGTATTTT.

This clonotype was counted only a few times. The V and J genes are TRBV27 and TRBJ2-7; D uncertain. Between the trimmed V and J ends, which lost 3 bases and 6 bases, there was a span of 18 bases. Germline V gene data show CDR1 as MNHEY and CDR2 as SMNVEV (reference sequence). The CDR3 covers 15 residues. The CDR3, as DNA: TGTGCCAGCAGTTTCACCTCAACAAGACTCAGCGAGCAGTACTTC. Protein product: CASSFTSTRLSEQYF.

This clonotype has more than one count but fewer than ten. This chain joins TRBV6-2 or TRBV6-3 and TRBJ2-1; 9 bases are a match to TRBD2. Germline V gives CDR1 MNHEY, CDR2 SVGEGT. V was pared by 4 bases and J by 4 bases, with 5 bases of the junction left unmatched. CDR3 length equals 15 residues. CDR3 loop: CASSSRTSAYNEQFF. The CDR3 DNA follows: TGTGCCAGCAGTTCCCGGACTAGCGCGTACAATGAGCAGTTCTTC.

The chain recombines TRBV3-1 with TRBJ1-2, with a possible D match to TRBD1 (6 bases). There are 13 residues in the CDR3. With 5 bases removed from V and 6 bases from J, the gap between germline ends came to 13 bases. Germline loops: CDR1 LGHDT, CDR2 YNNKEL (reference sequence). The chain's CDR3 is CASSGRTVDGYTF. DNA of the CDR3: TGTGCCAGCAGCGGCAGGACAGTGGATGGCTACACCTTC.